The rows below give T cell receptor beta chains drawn from one sample of a study of cytomegalovirus exposure and HLA in healthy donors. Only in-frame clones appear in the TCRdb table, and some are missing; sequencing was by immunoSEQ multiplex PCR. Of approximately 120,000 clones detected, about two thirds appear once; the ten largest clones hold roughly 5.3%. Sequenced material: PBMCs. Receptor source: a woman aged 70-85 years in good health and CMV-seropositive. Both conserved end residues are part of each CDR3. A D gene is named only where the DNA matches it firmly. Clone sizes are given selectively: once, few, many, or a class where the clone is expanded.

.	.	TRBJ1-2	TRBV25-1	TGTGCCAGCAGTGATTTTGGGGGGGAGTATGGCTACACCTTC	CASSDFGGEYGYTF
few	TRBD1	TRBJ1-4	TRBV6-5	TGTGCCAGCAGTTTAACAGGGGTAGGGGAAAAACTGTTTTTT	CASSLTGVGEKLFF
.	.	TRBJ2-3	TRBV29-1	TGCAGCGACTCTAGCGGCACAGATACGCAGTATTTT	CSDSSGTDTQYF
.	TRBD2	TRBJ2-3	TRBV5-1	TGCGCCAGCAGCTCCATGGGGGCGGGGGGACGCACAGATACGCAGTATTTT	CASSSMGAGGRTDTQYF
.	.	TRBJ1-3	TRBV7-2	TGTGCCAGCAGCCCCCGAGCCTGGGGAAACACCATATATTTT	CASSPRAWGNTIYF
few	TRBD1	TRBJ1-3	TRBV9	TGTGCCAGCAGCGCCGAACAGGGGTTCTCTGGAAACACCATATATTTT	CASSAEQGFSGNTIYF
.	TRBD2	TRBJ2-7	TRBV2	TGTGCCAGCACCCGCGGGGGTTCCGGCTCCTACGAGCAGTACTTC	CASTRGGSGSYEQYF
.	.	TRBJ2-5	TRBV16	TGTGCCAGCAGCCAATCAACGGGGTTTCTCCAAGAGACCCAGTACTTC	CASSQSTGFLQETQYF
once	.	TRBJ2-3	TRBV5-1	TGCGCCAGCAGCTTGTCGTTGCTAAACACAGATACGCAGTATTTT	CASSLSLLNTDTQYF
.	TRBD1	TRBJ1-2	TRBV6-5	TGTGCCAGCAGTTATTTAGGACAGGGCTATGGCTACACCTTC	CASSYLGQGYGYTF